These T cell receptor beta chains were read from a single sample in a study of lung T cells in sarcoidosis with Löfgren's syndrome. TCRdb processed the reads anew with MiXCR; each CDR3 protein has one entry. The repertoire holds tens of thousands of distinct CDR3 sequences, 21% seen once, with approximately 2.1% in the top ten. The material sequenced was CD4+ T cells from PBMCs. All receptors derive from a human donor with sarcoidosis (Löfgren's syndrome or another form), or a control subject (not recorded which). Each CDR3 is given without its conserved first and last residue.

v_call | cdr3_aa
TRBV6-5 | ASGGTGTIDYNEQF
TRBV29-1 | SVARGLNYNEQF
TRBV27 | ASSSSRTDTQY
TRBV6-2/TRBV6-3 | ASSLIRDRPTYEQY
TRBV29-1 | SVENQQETQY
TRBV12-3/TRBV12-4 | ASSPDTGELF
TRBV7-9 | ASSLGRSGGGLKEDTQY
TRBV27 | ASSPWGGEPQH
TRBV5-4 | ASSLRGTGSYNEQF
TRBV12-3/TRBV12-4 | ASSYEVNTEAF
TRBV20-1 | SALGVYSSYEQY
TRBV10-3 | AISDKTSYNEQF
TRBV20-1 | SARGGDQPQH
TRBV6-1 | ASSGPRTGNTIY
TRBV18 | ASSPLQGRDEKLF
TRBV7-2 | ASSQRQGWAEQY
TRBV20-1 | GAMSQGLINQPQH
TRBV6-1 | ASSEDTAKPNTIY
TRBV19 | ASSNRGKINEQF
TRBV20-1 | SASGADLYNEQF
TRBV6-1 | ASTLARAETQY
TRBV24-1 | ATSDPTMRAGGPQDEQF
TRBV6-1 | ASSEVGTYNQPQH
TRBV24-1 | ATSDPGTGNYNEQF
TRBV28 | ASSLSPSRQINEQY
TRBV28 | ASRPRTHDQPQH
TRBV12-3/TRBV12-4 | ASSFGLAGYSYNEQF
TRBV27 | ASSPTGGYNEQF